The source of this T cell receptor beta chain is a study of shared clonotypes between healthy human individuals. Study-wide background: Aged between 18 and 49, the donors were two women and a few men.

This clone has a single count. CDR1 is KGHSH, CDR2 LQKENI, per germline. The junction had 5 bases not matched to a gene; V was cut back by 5 bases and J by 4 bases. The CDR3 is 14 residues long. The assay was run at deep level. Each PCR replicate run on unsorted PBMC took in 300 to 350 ng DNA, tens of thousands of T cell genomes. In the original analysis: ImmunoSEQ gave junction-only sequences without quality scores, so filtering differed. Assay used: immunoSEQ multiplex PCR; TCRdb lists only in-frame clones, some missing. V and J calls and clone size are given by that table; D and trimming were obtained from the DNA. The sample contains about 470,000 clones, roughly 77% of which appear only once.

The clonotype originates from a middle-aged woman in good health. Some clones in this sample may be carry-over from other donors' samples. The chain is built from TRBV18 and TRBJ1-5, with 7 positions matching TRBD1. The sample was PBMCs. Here the CDR3 DNA reads TGTGCCAGCTCAGCCGGGACAGATAATCAGCCCCAGCATTTT. Translation gives CASSAGTDNQPQHF.